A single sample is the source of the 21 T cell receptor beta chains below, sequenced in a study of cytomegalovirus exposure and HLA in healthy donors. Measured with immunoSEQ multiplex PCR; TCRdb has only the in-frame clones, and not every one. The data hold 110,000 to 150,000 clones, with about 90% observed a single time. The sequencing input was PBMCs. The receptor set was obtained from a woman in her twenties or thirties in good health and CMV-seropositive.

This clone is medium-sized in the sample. The CDR3 bases are TGTGCCAGCAGCCGGTGGCTACAAACATACAGGTACCGCGGGGGAGAGCAGTACTTC. Translating it yields CASSRWLQTYRYRGGEQYF. V usage is TRBV5-6 and J usage is TRBJ2-7; 7 bases line up with TRBD2. CDR1 SGHDT and CDR2 YYEEEE come from the germline V gene. V shed 4 bases, J shed 7 bases, and the junction held 26 bases outside the gene matches. This CDR3 spans 19 amino acids.

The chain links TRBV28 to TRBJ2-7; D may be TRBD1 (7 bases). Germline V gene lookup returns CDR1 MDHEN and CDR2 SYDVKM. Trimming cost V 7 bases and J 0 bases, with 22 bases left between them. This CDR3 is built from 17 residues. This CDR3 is CASTYAGGTDSSYEQYF. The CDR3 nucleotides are TGTGCCAGCACTTATGCAGGGGGGACTGACAGCTCCTACGAGCAGTACTTC.

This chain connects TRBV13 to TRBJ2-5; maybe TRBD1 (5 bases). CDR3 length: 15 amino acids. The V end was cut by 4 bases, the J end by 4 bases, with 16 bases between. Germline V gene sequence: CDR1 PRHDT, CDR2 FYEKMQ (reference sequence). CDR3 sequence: CASSSRRTLGETQYF. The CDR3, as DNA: TGTGCCAGCAGCTCCAGAAGGACATTGGGAGAGACCCAGTACTTC. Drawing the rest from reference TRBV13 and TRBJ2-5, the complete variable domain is AAGVIQSPRHLIKEKRETATLKCYPIPRHDTVYWYQQGPGQDPQFLISFYEKMQSDKGSIPDRFSAQQFSDYHSELNMSSLELGDSALYFCASSSRRTLGETQYFGPGTRLLVL.

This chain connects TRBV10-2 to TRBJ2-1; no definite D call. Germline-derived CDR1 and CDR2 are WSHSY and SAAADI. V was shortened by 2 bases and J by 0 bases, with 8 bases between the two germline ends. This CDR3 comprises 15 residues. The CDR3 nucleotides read TGCGCCAGCAGTGAGGTCCATAGCTCCTACAATGAGCAGTTCTTC. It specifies CASSEVHSSYNEQFF.

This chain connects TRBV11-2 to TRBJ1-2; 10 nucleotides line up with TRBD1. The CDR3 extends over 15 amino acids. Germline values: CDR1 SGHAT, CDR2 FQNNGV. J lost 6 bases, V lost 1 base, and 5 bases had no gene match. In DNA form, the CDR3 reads TGTGCCAGCAGCTTAGTTATAGGACAGGGGGATGGCTACACCTTC. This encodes CASSLVIGQGDGYTF. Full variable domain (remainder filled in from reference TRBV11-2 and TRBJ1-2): EAGVAQSPRYKIIEKRQSVAFWCNPISGHATLYWYQQILGQGPKLLIQFQNNGVVDDSQLPKDRFSAERLKGVDSTLKIQPAKLEDSAVYLCASSLVIGQGDGYTFGSGTRLTVV.

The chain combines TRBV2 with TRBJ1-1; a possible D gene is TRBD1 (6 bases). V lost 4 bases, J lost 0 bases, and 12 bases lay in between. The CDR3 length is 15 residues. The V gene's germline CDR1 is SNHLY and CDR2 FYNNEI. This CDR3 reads CASSALGALNTEAFF. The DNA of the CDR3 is TGTGCCAGCAGTGCCCTGGGGGCGCTGAACACTGAAGCTTTCTTT.

DNA for the CDR3: TGCGCCAGCAGCTTGGCAGGGGAGACCCAGTACTTC. Translated, it gives CASSLAGETQYF. V gene TRBV5-1 combines with J gene TRBJ2-5; TRBD1 is a possible D gene (5 bases). The length of the CDR3 is 12 residues. Germline V lookup: CDR1 SGHRS, CDR2 YFSETQ. The V and J ends lost 0 bases and 5 bases respectively, with 5 bases between them.

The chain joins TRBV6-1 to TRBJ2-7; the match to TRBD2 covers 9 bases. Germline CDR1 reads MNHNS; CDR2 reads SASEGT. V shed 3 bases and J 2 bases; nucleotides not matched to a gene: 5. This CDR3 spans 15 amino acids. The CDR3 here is CASSDRGRATYEQYF. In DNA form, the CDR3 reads TGTGCCAGCAGTGATCGCGGGAGGGCCACCTACGAGCAGTACTTC.

Here the CDR3 reads CASSPRGDRARQETQYF. CDR3 nucleotide sequence: TGTGCCAGCAGCCCAAGAGGGGACAGGGCACGTCAAGAGACCCAGTACTTC. V usage is TRBV14 and J usage is TRBJ2-5; 9 bases match TRBD1. V was clipped by 4 bases and J by 2 bases; unmatched bases: 11. Germline CDR1 and CDR2: SGHDN and FVKESK. The CDR3 is made up of 17 amino acids.

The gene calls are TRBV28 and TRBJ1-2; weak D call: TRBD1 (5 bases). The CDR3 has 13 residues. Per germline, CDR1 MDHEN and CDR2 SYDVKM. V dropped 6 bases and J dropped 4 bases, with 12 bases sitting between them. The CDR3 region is CASSPGGTYGYTF. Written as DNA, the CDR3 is TGTGCCAGCAGCCCGGGGGGAACCTATGGCTACACCTTC.

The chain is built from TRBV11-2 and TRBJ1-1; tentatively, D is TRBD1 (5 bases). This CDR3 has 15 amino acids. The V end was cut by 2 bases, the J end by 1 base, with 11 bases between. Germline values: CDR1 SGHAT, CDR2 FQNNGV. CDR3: CASSLFTQANTEAFF. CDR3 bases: TGTGCCAGCAGCTTATTTACACAGGCGAACACTGAAGCTTTCTTT.

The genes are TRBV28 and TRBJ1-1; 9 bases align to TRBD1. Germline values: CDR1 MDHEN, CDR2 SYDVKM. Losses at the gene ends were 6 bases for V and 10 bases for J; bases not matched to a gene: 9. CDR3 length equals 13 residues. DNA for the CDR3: TGTGCCAGCAGAAGGGACAGGGCGATAGGAGCTTTCTTT. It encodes CASRRDRAIGAFF.

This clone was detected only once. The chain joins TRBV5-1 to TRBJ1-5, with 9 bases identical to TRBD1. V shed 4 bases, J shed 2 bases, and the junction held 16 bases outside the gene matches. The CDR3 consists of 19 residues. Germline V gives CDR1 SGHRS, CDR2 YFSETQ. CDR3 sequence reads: CASSTRTGASEEGNQPQHF. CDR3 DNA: TGCGCCAGCAGCACACGGACAGGGGCGTCTGAGGAGGGCAATCAGCCCCAGCATTTT.

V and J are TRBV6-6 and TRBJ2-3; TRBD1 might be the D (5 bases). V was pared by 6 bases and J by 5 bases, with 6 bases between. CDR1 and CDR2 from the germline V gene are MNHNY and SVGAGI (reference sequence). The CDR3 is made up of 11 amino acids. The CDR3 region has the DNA TGTGCCAGCAGAAGGGGAGATACGCAGTATTTT. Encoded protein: CASRRGDTQYF.

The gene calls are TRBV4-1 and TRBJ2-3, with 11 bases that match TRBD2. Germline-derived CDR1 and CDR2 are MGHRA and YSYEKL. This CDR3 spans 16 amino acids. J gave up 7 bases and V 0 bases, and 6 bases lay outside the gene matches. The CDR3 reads CASSQETSGVLNTQYF. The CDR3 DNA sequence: TGCGCCAGCAGCCAAGAGACTAGCGGGGTCCTTAATACGCAGTATTTT.

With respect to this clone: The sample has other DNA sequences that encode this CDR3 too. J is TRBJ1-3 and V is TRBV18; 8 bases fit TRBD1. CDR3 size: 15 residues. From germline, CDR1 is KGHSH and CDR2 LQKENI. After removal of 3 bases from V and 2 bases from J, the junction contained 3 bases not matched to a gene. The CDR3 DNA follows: TGTGCCAGCTCACCTGGACAGGGAGCTGGAAACACCATATATTTT. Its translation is CASSPGQGAGNTIYF. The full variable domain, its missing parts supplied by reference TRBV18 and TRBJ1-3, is NAGVMQNPRHLVRRRGQEARLRCSPMKGHSHVYWYRQLPEEGLKFMVYLQKENIIDESGMPKERFSAEFPKEGPSILRIQQVVRGDSAAYFCASSPGQGAGNTIYFGEGSWLTVV.

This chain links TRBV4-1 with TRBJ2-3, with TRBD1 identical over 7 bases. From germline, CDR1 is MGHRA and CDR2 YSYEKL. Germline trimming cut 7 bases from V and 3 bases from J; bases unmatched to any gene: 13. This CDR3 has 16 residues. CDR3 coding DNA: TGCGCCAGCACCCTAAGACTATCAGGGGGTACAGATACGCAGTATTTT. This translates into CASTLRLSGGTDTQYF.

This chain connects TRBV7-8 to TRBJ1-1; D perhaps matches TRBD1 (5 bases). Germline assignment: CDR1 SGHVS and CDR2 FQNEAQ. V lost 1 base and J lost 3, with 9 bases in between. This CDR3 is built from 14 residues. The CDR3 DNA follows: TGTGCCAGCAGCTTAGAGTGGGGGGACACTGAAGCTTTCTTT. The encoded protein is CASSLEWGDTEAFF. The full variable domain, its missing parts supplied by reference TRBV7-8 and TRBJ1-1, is GAGVSQSPRYKVAKRGQDVALRCDPISGHVSLFWYQQALGQGPEFLTYFQNEAQLDKSGLPSDRFFAERPEGSVSTLKIQRTQQEDSAVYLCASSLEWGDTEAFFGQGTRLTVV.

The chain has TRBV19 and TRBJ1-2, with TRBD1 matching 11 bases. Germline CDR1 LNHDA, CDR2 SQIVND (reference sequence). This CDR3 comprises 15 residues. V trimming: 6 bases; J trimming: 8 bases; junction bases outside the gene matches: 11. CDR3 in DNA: TGTGCCAGTAGGGACGAGGACAGGGGGCGACGGGGCTACACCTTC. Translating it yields CASRDEDRGRRGYTF.

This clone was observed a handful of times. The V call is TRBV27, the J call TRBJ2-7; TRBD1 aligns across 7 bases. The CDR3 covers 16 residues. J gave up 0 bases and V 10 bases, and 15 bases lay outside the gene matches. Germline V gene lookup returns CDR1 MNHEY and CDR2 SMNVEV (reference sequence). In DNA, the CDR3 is TGTGCCAACCGAGATGAGAGACAGGGTGGCTCCTACGAGCAGTACTTC. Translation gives CANRDERQGGSYEQYF.

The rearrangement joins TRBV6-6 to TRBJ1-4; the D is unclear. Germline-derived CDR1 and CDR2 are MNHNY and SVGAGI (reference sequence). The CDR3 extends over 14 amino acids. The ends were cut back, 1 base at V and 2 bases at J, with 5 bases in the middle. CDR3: CASSYFGTNEKLFF. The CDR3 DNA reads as TGTGCCAGCAGTTACTTCGGGACTAATGAAAAACTGTTTTTT.